The source of this TCR beta chain is a study of blood T cell repertoires in COVID-19. Study as a whole: Spain, Italy and the United States supplied samples that represented acute and convalescent COVID-19.

Sequenced by immunoSEQ multiplex PCR; TCRdb stores in-frame clones only, minus some. The sample holds 60,000 to 65,000 clones, approximately 80% seen once. The ends lost 5 bases at V and 5 bases at J; junction bases unmatched: 4. Germline V gene sequence: CDR1 SGHVS, CDR2 FQNEAQ. The CDR3 totals 13 residues. The sample taken for sequencing was peripheral blood. The chain links TRBV7-8 to TRBJ2-7, with 9 bases identical to TRBD1. The clonotype comes from a woman older than 75 with acute or convalescent COVID-19. DNA of the CDR3: TGTGCCAGCAGCCCCTGGACAGGGGACGAGCAGTACTTC. This translates into CASSPWTGDEQYF.